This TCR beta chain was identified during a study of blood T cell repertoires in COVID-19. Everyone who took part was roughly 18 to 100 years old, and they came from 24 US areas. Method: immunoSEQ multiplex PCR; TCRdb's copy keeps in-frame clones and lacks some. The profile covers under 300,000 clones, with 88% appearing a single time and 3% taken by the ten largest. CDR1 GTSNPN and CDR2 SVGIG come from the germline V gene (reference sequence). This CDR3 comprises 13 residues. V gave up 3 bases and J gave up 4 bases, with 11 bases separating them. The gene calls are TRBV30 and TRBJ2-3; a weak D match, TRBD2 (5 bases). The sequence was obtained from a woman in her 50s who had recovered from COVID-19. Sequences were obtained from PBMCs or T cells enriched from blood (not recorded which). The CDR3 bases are TGTGCCTGGAGCCGGGGTTACGCAGATACGCAGTATTTT. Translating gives CAWSRGYADTQYF. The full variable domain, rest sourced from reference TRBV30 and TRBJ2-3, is SQTIHQWPATLVQPVGSPLSLECTVEGTSNPNLYWYRQAAGRGLQLLFYSVGIGQISSEVPQNLSASRPQDRQFILSSKKLLLSDSGFYLCAWSRGYADTQYFGPGTRLTVL.